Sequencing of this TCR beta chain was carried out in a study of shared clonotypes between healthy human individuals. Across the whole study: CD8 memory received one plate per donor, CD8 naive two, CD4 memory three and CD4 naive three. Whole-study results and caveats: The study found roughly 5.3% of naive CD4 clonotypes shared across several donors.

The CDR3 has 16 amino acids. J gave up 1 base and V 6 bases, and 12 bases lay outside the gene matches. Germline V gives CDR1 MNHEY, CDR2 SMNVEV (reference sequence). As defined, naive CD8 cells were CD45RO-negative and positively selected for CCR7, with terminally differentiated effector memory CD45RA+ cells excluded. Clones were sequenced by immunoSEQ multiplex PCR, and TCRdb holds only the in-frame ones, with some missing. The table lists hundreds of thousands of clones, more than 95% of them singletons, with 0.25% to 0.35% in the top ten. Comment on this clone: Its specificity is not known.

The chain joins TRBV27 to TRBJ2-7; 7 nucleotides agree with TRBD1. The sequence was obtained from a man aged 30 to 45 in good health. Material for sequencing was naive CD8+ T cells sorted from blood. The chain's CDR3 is CASRGVDRVLSYEQYF. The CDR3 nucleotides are TGTGCCAGCAGGGGGGTCGACAGGGTGTTATCCTACGAGCAGTACTTC.